The 18 T cell receptor beta chains listed next were all sequenced from one sample in a study of T-cell memory formation after mild COVID-19. TCRdb processed the 5' RACE reads anew with MiXCR; each CDR3 protein has one entry. The table shows 110,000 or so distinct CDR3 sequences, with 22% occurring only once. The sample consisted of PBMCs or a T cell subset sorted from them (not recorded which). These receptors were collected from a man aged 18 to 30 who had mild COVID-19 (a few samples of this study predate the infection). Cell type and time point are not known.

The chain carries TRBV7-2 and TRBJ2-7; D may be TRBD2 (6 bases). Looked up from germline, CDR1 is SGHTA and CDR2 is FQGNSA. The CDR3 contains 13 residues. V shed 3 bases and J shed 5 bases, with 11 bases lying between them. CDR3 coding DNA: TGTGCCAGCAGCTTGGGGGGAAGTAACGAGCAGTACGTC. This codes for CASSLGGSNEQYV.

This clonotype was found a few times. V and J are TRBV19 and TRBJ2-7; D is unresolved. Trimming shortened V by 3 bases and J by 0 bases, and 9 bases separated the two germline ends. Germline V CDR1 and CDR2: LNHDA, SQIVND (reference sequence). This CDR3 comprises 14 residues. The CDR3 here is CASSILLSSYEQYF. CDR3 coding DNA: TGTGCCAGTAGTATCCTATTGAGCTCCTACGAGCAGTACTTC.

V is TRBV9 and J is TRBJ2-1; maybe TRBD1 (5 bases). V was clipped by 3 bases and J by 8 bases, with 18 bases between them. Germline CDR1 is SGDLS and CDR2 is YYNGEE. The CDR3 runs 15 residues. DNA for the CDR3: TGTGCCAGCAGCGGCCTCGGGTGGGAAGGGGATGAGCAGTTCTTC. Translated, it gives CASSGLGWEGDEQFF.

The rearrangement uses TRBV4-3 and TRBJ2-5; 7 nucleotides line up with TRBD1. This CDR3 region has 15 residues. In germline, CDR1 is LGHNA, CDR2 YSLEER. V lost 0 bases and J lost 4; bases outside the gene matches: 5. In nucleotides, the CDR3 is TGCGCCAGCAGCCAAGAAGCTGACAGGGTAGAGACCCAGTACTTC. This translates into CASSQEADRVETQYF.

This clonotype has more than one count but fewer than ten. The CDR3 coding sequence is TGCAGTGCTAGAGATGTGGCGCCGACCTACGAGCAGTACTTC. It specifies CSARDVAPTYEQYF. J is TRBJ2-7 and V is TRBV20-1; D gene unclear. Germline CDR1 DFQATT, CDR2 SNEGSKA (reference sequence). Deletions cut 0 bases from V and 2 bases from J, with 11 bases between. The CDR3 runs to 14 residues.

J is TRBJ2-5 and V is TRBV4-1, with D unclear. V lost 0 bases to trimming and J lost 5 bases, with 16 bases between them. The CDR3 has 16 residues. CDR1 and CDR2 from the germline V gene are MGHRA and YSYEKL. CDR3 loop: CASSQDPTQRFETQYF. CDR3 DNA sequence: TGCGCCAGCAGCCAAGATCCGACTCAGCGCTTTGAGACCCAGTACTTC.

This clonotype was detected ten times or more. V and J are TRBV6-4 and TRBJ2-3; 11 nucleotides align to TRBD2. This CDR3 is built from 16 residues. Germline assignment: CDR1 MRHNA and CDR2 SNTAGT. The V gene end was trimmed by 3 bases and the J gene end by 2 bases; junction bases not matched to a gene: 4. For the CDR3, the DNA is TGTGCCAGCAGTGAGTCTAGCGGGGGGCCCACAGATACGCAGTATTTT. Residues: CASSESSGGPTDTQYF.

This clonotype appeared many times. This rearrangement joins TRBV27 to TRBJ2-6; either TRBD1 or TRBD2 may fit D (6 bases each). V was trimmed by 7 bases and J by 0 bases, leaving 10 bases between them. Germline CDR1 and CDR2: MNHEY and SMNVEV (reference sequence). This CDR3 has 15 residues. CDR3 DNA: TGTGCCAGCACCTCGGGGGCCTCTGGGGCCAACGTCCTGACTTTC. Translating it yields CASTSGASGANVLTF.

This clonotype was observed a handful of times. The chain carries TRBV6-5 and TRBJ2-2, with 8 bases lining up with TRBD2. This CDR3 has 15 amino acids. V trimming: 7 bases; J trimming: 0 bases; junction bases outside the gene matches: 4. Germline V gives CDR1 MNHEY, CDR2 SVGAGI. The CDR3 nucleotides are TGTGCCAGCATTAAAGCGGGGGCGAACACCGGGGAGCTGTTTTTT. This sequence encodes CASIKAGANTGELFF.

The chain is built from TRBV6-1 and TRBJ2-1; no reliable D call. The CDR3 is 14 amino acids. Trimming pared 2 bases from V and 8 bases from J, leaving 13 bases between. Germline CDR1 MNHNS, CDR2 SASEGT. CDR3 DNA: TGTGCCAGCAGTGAATGGGCTAGTTTCGATGAGCAGTTCTTC. Protein: CASSEWASFDEQFF.

V gene TRBV4-1 combines with J gene TRBJ2-3, with 8 positions matching TRBD1. Trimming took 0 bases from V and 3 from J; bases not matched to a gene: 8. The germline V gene encodes CDR1 MGHRA and CDR2 YSYEKL. CDR3 length: 17 amino acids. CDR3 sequence: CASSQDIVRGQTDTQYF. The CDR3 DNA sequence: TGCGCCAGCAGCCAAGATATTGTCAGGGGGCAGACAGATACGCAGTATTTT.

The chain combines TRBV11-2 with TRBJ2-5; the D call may be TRBD1 or TRBD2 (5 bases each). Germline CDR1 is SGHAT and CDR2 is FQNNGV. CDR3 length: 15 amino acids. V was pared by 3 bases and J by 0 bases, with 11 bases between. The CDR3: CASSFQPGHQETQYF. The DNA of the CDR3 is TGTGCCAGCAGCTTTCAACCGGGACACCAAGAGACCCAGTACTTC.

This clonotype was observed at least ten times. V usage is TRBV20-1 and J usage is TRBJ2-1; 9 bases are shared with TRBD1. Germline trimming cut 0 bases from V and 2 bases from J; bases unmatched to any gene: 2. The CDR3 sequence is 15 residues long. CDR1 and CDR2 (germline): DFQATT, SNEGSKA (reference sequence). The CDR3: CSARDRDRAYNEQFF. CDR3 DNA sequence: TGCAGTGCTAGAGACCGGGACAGGGCCTACAATGAGCAGTTCTTC.

This clonotype was seen ten or more times. The chain couples TRBV6-2 or TRBV6-3 to TRBJ2-7; D possibly uses TRBD1 or TRBD2 (5 bases each). CDR1 and CDR2 from the germline V gene are MNHEY and SVGEGT. The CDR3 sequence is 14 residues long. V was pared by 2 bases and J by 2 bases, with 10 bases between. The CDR3, as DNA: TGTGCCAGCAGTTACGGGACGACTACCTACGAGCAGTACGTC. Protein sequence: CASSYGTTTYEQYV.

V gene TRBV6-1 combines with J gene TRBJ1-2, with D maybe TRBD1 (6 bases). The CDR3 extends over 15 amino acids. Trimming left V 7 bases short and J 4 bases short, with 19 bases between. The germline V gene has CDR1 MNHNS and CDR2 SASEGT. DNA for the CDR3: TGTGCCAGCACCGAGTTGGGGGGGCCGATCTATGGCTACACCTTC. Amino acid sequence: CASTELGGPIYGYTF.

The chain uses TRBV6-2 or TRBV6-3 and TRBJ2-1; perhaps D is TRBD1 or TRBD2 (5 bases each). Germline V gene lookup returns CDR1 MNHEY and CDR2 SVGEGT. The CDR3 runs 16 residues. V was clipped by 5 bases and J by 0 bases, with 14 bases between them. The CDR3 spells CASSDPGTLSYNEQFF. DNA of the CDR3: TGTGCCAGCAGTGACCCCGGGACGCTCTCCTACAATGAGCAGTTCTTC.

V and J are TRBV4-1 and TRBJ2-1; TRBD2 aligns across 11 bases. Unmatched junction bases numbered 3, after V lost 0 bases and J lost 8 bases. Germline lookup yields CDR1 MGHRA and CDR2 YSYEKL. CDR3 length: 15 residues. The CDR3 sequence is CASSQDSGGAHEQFF. The CDR3 DNA reads TGCGCCAGCAGCCAAGATAGCGGGGGGGCCCATGAGCAGTTCTTC.

J is TRBJ2-1 and V is TRBV7-3, with a possible D match to TRBD2 (5 bases). The CDR3 has 14 residues. V dropped 5 bases and J dropped 9 bases, with 17 bases sitting between them. Germline assignment: CDR1 SGHTA and CDR2 FQGTGA. DNA for the CDR3: TGTGCCAGCAGCGAATTACTAGTTAATGGTGAGCAGTTCTTC. Amino acids: CASSELLVNGEQFF.